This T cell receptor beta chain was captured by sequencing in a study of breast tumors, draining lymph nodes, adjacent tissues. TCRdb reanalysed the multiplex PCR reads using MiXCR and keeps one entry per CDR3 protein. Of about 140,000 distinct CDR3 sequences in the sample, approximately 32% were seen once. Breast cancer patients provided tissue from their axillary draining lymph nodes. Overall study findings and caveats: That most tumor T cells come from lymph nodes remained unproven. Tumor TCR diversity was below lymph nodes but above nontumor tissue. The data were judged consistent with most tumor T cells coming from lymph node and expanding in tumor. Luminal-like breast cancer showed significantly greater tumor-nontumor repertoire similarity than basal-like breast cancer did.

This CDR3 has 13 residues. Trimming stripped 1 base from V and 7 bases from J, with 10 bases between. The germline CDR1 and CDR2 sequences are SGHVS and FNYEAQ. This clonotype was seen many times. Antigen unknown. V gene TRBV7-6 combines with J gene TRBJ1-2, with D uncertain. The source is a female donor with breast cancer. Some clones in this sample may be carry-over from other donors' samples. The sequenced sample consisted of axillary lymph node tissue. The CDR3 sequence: CASSLGGGVGYTF. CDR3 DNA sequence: TGTGCCAGCAGCTTAGGAGGTGGGGTTGGCTACACCTTC. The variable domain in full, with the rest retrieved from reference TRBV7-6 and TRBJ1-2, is GAGVSQSPRYKVTKRGQDVALRCDPISGHVSLYWYRQALGQGPEFLTYFNYEAQQDKSGLPNDRFSAERPEGSISTLTIQRTEQRDSAMYRCASSLGGGVGYTFGSGTRLTVV.